This paragraph covers one T cell receptor beta chain sequence. Its target is not known. The PCR used 60 Vbeta and 13 Jbeta primers. Generated by immunoSEQ multiplex PCR, the TCRdb table keeps only in-frame clones and is missing some. The table lists about 160,000 clones, 75% to 85% of them singletons, with about 4.3% in the top ten. This sample was included in a study of cytomegalovirus exposure and HLA in healthy donors. On the study more broadly: An earlier analysis identified 120 million or so unique TCR beta sequences in some 180 million T cells. The study's early data release held roughly 90 million unique TCRs from HLA-typed donors. Study results and limitations: In a later analysis, a missense DCLRE1C variant was linked to TCR beta V- and J-gene trimming.

V lost 3 bases, J lost 4 bases, and 5 bases stayed unmatched. Germline V gives CDR1 SGHKS, CDR2 YYEKEE (reference sequence). The CDR3 contains 15 residues. This TCR was recovered from a man aged 25-40 years in good health and CMV-seronegative. The sequenced sample consisted of PBMCs. The rearrangement uses TRBV5-5 and TRBJ1-5; 9 bases agree with TRBD1. Here the CDR3 reads CASSSGQGLNQPQHF. CDR3 sequence (DNA): TGTGCCAGCAGCTCGGGACAGGGCCTTAATCAGCCCCAGCATTTT.